This T cell receptor (beta chain) derives from a study of blood T cells in healthy people across ages (dated by TCRdb to the mid-2010s). The study in broad terms: In model experiments, roughly one uniquely barcoded TCR beta cDNA molecule per two T cells was captured by template switching. Using deep sequencing normalized with unique cDNA molecular identifiers, the study measured how TCR beta repertoire diversity changes with age. Four age groups were formed from the donors: young (average around 15 years), middle-aged (more than 35), aged (more than 55) and long-lived (around 80). Two additional independent replicas of 1 million unique cDNA reads from the same blood draw were analyzed for two donors (one aged 18 to 30 and one aged 80 or older). Broad study findings and their caveats: There was a strong correlation between observed TCR beta diversity and the percentage of naive T cells measured by flow cytometry. Bulk unsorted PBMC profiling prevented conclusive comparison of naive and antigen-experienced compartments. Total diversity estimates from one million sequenced T cells were considered lower bounds and underestimates. Because donor CMV infection status was unknown, age-related changes in expanded clonotypes were potentially confounded. Compared with the aged group, the long-lived group had more naive CD4+ T cells, fewer expanded clones and increased TCR diversity, suggesting age selection. As age increased, observed TCR beta diversity per million T cells dropped in a roughly linear way, and a significant reduction was already evident by age 40.

Libraries were constructed by 5' RACE. Sequencing took place on an Illumina HiSeq 2500. A second PCR of about 6 to 12 cycles was run with a J-beta primer mix and a sample-barcoded 5' primer. Each TCR beta cDNA molecule received a unique molecular identifier from a template-switch 5' adaptor carrying 12 random nucleotides. At least 2.5 million CDR3-containing paired-end reads were obtained from each sample. First-strand cDNA synthesis was performed from all RNA using the Mint cDNA synthesis kit, with priming by a TRBC-specific oligonucleotide. All cDNA was treated with uracil-DNA glycosylase and then went through a first 18-cycle PCR with the universal primers M1SS and BC2_uni_R. The source study handled its data this way. For normalization, 1 million high-quality reads were randomly selected from each sample, with every read carrying a distinct molecular identifier. Instead of being binned into consensus sequences, reads with shared molecular identifiers were discarded. MiTCR, set to a Q25 quality threshold and the strictest error-elimination algorithm, was used for CDR3 identification, clonotype clustering and error correction. A nonparametric unseen species model with Euler transformation was used to estimate lower-bound total TCR beta diversity. TCRdb reran the public reads through fastp at Q25 and MiXCR, keeping productive beta chains. When rows share a CDR3 protein, they turn into one entry using the most common DNA and genes. The V and J calls, along with clone size, are taken from TCRdb and not from the paper's own processing. Across this sample there are about 800,000 distinct CDR3 sequences, with 25% seen only once. Around 3.6% of the sample goes to the ten largest clones.

With regard to this clonotype: No cognate antigen has been identified for it. The input lacks base qualities; no much larger clone sits a single base away.

Donors were 40 or so systemically healthy Caucasian individuals from Russia aged roughly 6 to 90 years. Each donor gave about 11 milliliters of peripheral blood, drawn into EDTA-treated Vacutainer tubes. Ficoll-Paque density-gradient centrifugation was used to isolate PBMCs, with at least 6 million obtained per sample. Trizol reagent was used to extract total RNA from PBMCs, with at least 5 micrograms per sample. For every donor, flow cytometry on a PBMC aliquot measured the percentage of naive CD45RAhigh/CD27high T cells. The CDR3 runs 16 residues from the cysteine to the phenylalanine. This entry keeps only the CDR3 DNA: 48 bases, framed from base 1. The germline V gene gives CDR1 as LGHNA and CDR2 as YSLEER. Trimming at the junction amounts to 0 bases on V and 0 bases on J, and the germline ends lie 10 bases apart. This sample also belongs to another study, concerning T cells of mothers and their children. As the second study states: Nine systemically healthy Caucasian individuals, comprising three mothers and their six children, were included as donors. cDNA synthesis consumed the entire amount of extracted RNA, loaded at approximately 1.4 ug RNA in each 15 ul reaction. In the second PCR, the M1S primer added sample barcodes and 2-4 random nucleotides. Over 8.5 million TCR beta CDR3 reads came from each mother, compared with around 3 million reads from each child. Thymic selection similarly shapes TCR recombination output in related and unrelated pairs, with minor effect from inherited differences. Related mother-child pairs always showed normalized repertoire overlap that was slightly higher than in unrelated mother-child pairs, though the difference was never significant. No persistent microchimeric T cell clones were detected, at a sensitivity of 90 to 100 clones per million clonotypes. Deep NGS was used in the study to compare the TCR beta repertoires of mothers and children and to look for features that separate related mother-child pairs from unrelated individuals. On average, the children were approximately 12 +/- 4 years old, while the mothers were roughly 36 +/- 4 years old. After adapters were ligated using NEBNext reagents, the libraries underwent 100+100 nt paired-end sequencing on an Illumina HiSeq 2000. To avoid cross-contamination, the mother libraries and the child libraries were prepared a month apart and sequenced in separate runs. Between roughly 500,000 and 2,300,000 distinct TCR beta clonotypes were identified per donor. Naive TCR beta clonotypes were estimated from low-frequency clonotypes matched to each donor's FACS-determined naive share, without sorting.

The source is a boy between 10 and 17 years old in good health. This chain joins TRBV4-3 to TRBJ2-3; the D element could tentatively be TRBD1 or TRBD2, as 5 bases agree for each. The sample was blood. The CDR3 is CASSQEDRGSTDTQYF. The sequenced DNA is TGCGCCAGCAGCCAAGAAGACAGAGGGAGCACAGATACGCAGTATTTT.